These 18 T cell receptor beta chains share one sample of origin, sequenced in a study of coeliac disease. Only in-frame clones appear in the TCRdb table, and some are missing; sequencing was by immunoSEQ multiplex PCR. This sample has about 4,900 clones, with 69% found just once. Sequenced: lymphocytes from the gut lamina propria. The receptors were gathered from a woman aged 40 to 50.

The CDR3 sequence: CASSTRGSGIIGEQFF. The DNA of the CDR3 is TGTGCCAGCAGTACCCGCGGTAGCGGGATTATAGGTGAGCAGTTCTTC. The J gene is TRBJ2-1, the V gene TRBV28; 8 nucleotides align to TRBD2. Germline CDR1 and CDR2: MDHEN and SYDVKM. The CDR3 length is 16 residues. Trimming at V came to 5 bases and at J to 9 bases, leaving 15 bases not matched to a gene.

V gene TRBV6-5 combines with J gene TRBJ2-1; 11 nucleotides line up with TRBD2. Germline V lookup: CDR1 MNHEY, CDR2 SVGAGI. This CDR3 has 15 amino acids. The V and J ends lost 5 bases and 4 bases, in that order; junction bases with no gene match: 4. The CDR3 DNA reads TGTGCCAGCAGTAACCCTAGCGGGGGGTACAATGAGCAGTTCTTC. As protein: CASSNPSGGYNEQFF.

This clone was observed a few times. The chain employs TRBV7-8 and TRBJ2-5; possibly TRBD1 for D (6 bases). Germline values: CDR1 SGHVS, CDR2 FQNEAQ. The CDR3 extends over 13 amino acids. The V and J ends lost 1 base and 6 bases respectively, with 9 bases between them. The CDR3 DNA reads as TGTGCCAGCAGCTTAGTTCAGGGGAAGACCCAGTACTTC. This codes for CASSLVQGKTQYF.

The chain combines TRBV5-6 with TRBJ2-7; 7 bases align to TRBD2. CDR3 length: 14 residues. CDR1 is SGHDT, CDR2 YYEEEE, per germline. J was trimmed by 2 bases and V by 3 bases; bases with no gene match: 5. The CDR3 region has the DNA TGTGCCAGCAGCTATAGCGGGCCTACCTACGAGCAGTACTTC. The encoded protein is CASSYSGPTYEQYF.

The chain uses TRBV6-1 and TRBJ2-2; tentatively, D is TRBD2 (5 bases). V lost 4 bases, J lost 6 bases, and 6 bases lay in between. The CDR3 runs to 12 residues. Germline CDR1 is MNHNS and CDR2 is SASEGT. CDR3 nucleotides: TGTGCCAGCAGTGTCGGGGCCGGGGAGCTGTTTTTT. Amino acids: CASSVGAGELFF.

V gene TRBV29-1 combines with J gene TRBJ1-2; D is uncertain. CDR3 length: 11 residues. The germline CDR1 and CDR2 sequences are SQVTM and ANQGSEA. CDR3 sequence (DNA): TGCGGCGCCCAGGCCTTTTATGGCTACACCTTC. Its protein is CGAQAFYGYTF.

The V gene is TRBV6-5, the J gene TRBJ1-2; maybe TRBD1 (5 bases). The CDR3 contains 12 residues. V shed 8 bases and J shed 4 bases, with 11 bases lying between them. Germline values: CDR1 MNHEY, CDR2 SVGAGI. CDR3 region: CASRRESYGYTF. Written as DNA, the CDR3 is TGTGCCAGCCGCAGGGAAAGCTATGGCTACACCTTC.

The rearrangement links TRBV9 to TRBJ2-2, with no clear D. V shed 4 bases and J shed 6 bases, with 19 bases lying between them. Germline CDR1 SGDLS, CDR2 YYNGEE. The CDR3 covers 16 residues. CDR3 residues: CASSQDPLPSPGELFF. In nucleotides, the CDR3 is TGTGCCAGCAGCCAAGACCCCCTACCTAGTCCCGGGGAGCTGTTTTTT.

With regard to this clone: This sample also contains other DNA sequences that code for the same CDR3. The chain links TRBV28 to TRBJ1-3, with D perhaps matching TRBD1 (6 bases). Germline-derived CDR1 and CDR2 are MDHEN and SYDVKM. Between the trimmed V and J ends, which lost 6 bases and 3 bases, there was a span of 12 bases. The CDR3 is 14 residues long. The CDR3 reads CASSPGQSGNTIYF. The CDR3 region has the DNA TGTGCCAGCAGCCCTGGACAGAGTGGAAACACCATATATTTT. Full variable domain (remainder filled in from reference TRBV28 and TRBJ1-3): DVKVTQSSRYLVKRTGEKVFLECVQDMDHENMFWYRQDPGLGLRLIYFSYDVKMKEKGDIPEGYSVSREKKERFSLILESASTNQTSMYLCASSPGQSGNTIYFGEGSWLTVV.

J is TRBJ2-1 and V is TRBV18; 10 bases are shared with TRBD2. V lost 3 bases and J lost 8; bases outside the gene matches: 4. The CDR3 spans 14 residues. Germline V gene lookup returns CDR1 KGHSH and CDR2 LQKENI. Here the CDR3 reads CASSPQREGHEQFF. DNA for the CDR3: TGTGCCAGCTCACCTCAGCGGGAGGGCCATGAGCAGTTCTTC. The full variable domain, rest sourced from reference TRBV18 and TRBJ2-1, is NAGVMQNPRHLVRRRGQEARLRCSPMKGHSHVYWYRQLPEEGLKFMVYLQKENIIDESGMPKERFSAEFPKEGPSILRIQQVVRGDSAAYFCASSPQREGHEQFFGPGTRLTVL.

The chain couples TRBV9 to TRBJ1-1; no firm D call. The germline CDR1 and CDR2 sequences are SGDLS and YYNGEE. The CDR3 totals 15 residues. Trimming cost V 4 bases and J 0 bases, with 13 bases left between them. The CDR3 DNA sequence: TGTGCCAGCAGCCTAAGTGGGAGCATGAACACTGAAGCTTTCTTT. Its protein is CASSLSGSMNTEAFF.

The chain is built from TRBV6-1 and TRBJ1-1; TRBD1 matches 7 bases. Trimming at V came to 6 bases and at J to 1 base, leaving 5 bases not matched to a gene. CDR1 is MNHNS, CDR2 SASEGT, per germline. This CDR3 region has 14 residues. CDR3 DNA: TGTGCCAGCAGGCTACAGGGGCCGAACACTGAAGCTTTCTTT. The encoded protein is CASRLQGPNTEAFF.

In its sample, this clone was seen once. The chain uses TRBV9 and TRBJ2-2; 7 nucleotides line up with TRBD2. CDR1 is SGDLS and CDR2 is YYNGEE in the germline V gene. This CDR3 is 16 amino acids long. Trimming removed 0 bases from V and 3 bases from J; junction bases left unmatched: 5. CDR3 protein: CASSVEGGGDTGELFF. The CDR3 DNA follows: TGTGCCAGCAGCGTAGAAGGTGGGGGGGACACCGGGGAGCTGTTTTTT. Drawing the rest from reference TRBV9 and TRBJ2-2, the complete variable domain is DSGVTQTPKHLITATGQRVTLRCSPRSGDLSVYWYQQSLDQGLQFLIQYYNGEERAKGNILERFSAQQFPDLHSELNLSSLELGDSALYFCASSVEGGGDTGELFFGEGSRLTVL.

This clone is classed as large. The chain uses TRBV4-2 and TRBJ1-1; TRBD1 is a possible D gene (5 bases). Trimming pared 4 bases from V and 5 bases from J, leaving 8 bases between. In germline, CDR1 is LGHNA, CDR2 YNFKEQ. CDR3 length: 12 residues. This CDR3 reads CASSLGRTEAFF. In DNA, the CDR3 is TGTGCCAGCAGCCTGGGGCGGACTGAAGCTTTCTTT.

Only a few counts were recorded for this clone. The identical CDR3 is also encoded by other nucleotide sequences in the sample. The gene calls are TRBV5-1 and TRBJ2-7; TRBD2 aligns across 8 bases. The CDR3 spans 14 residues. Looked up from germline, CDR1 is SGHRS and CDR2 is YFSETQ. V shed 1 base, J shed 0 bases, and the junction held 0 bases outside the gene matches. The CDR3 coding sequence is TGCGCCAGCAGCTTGACTAGCGGCTCCTACGAGCAGTACTTC. This encodes CASSLTSGSYEQYF. The complete variable domain, with remaining parts taken from reference TRBV5-1 and TRBJ2-7, reads KAGVTQTPRYLIKTRGQQVTLSCSPISGHRSVSWYQQTPGQGLQFLFEYFSETQRNKGNFPGRFSGRQFSNSRSEMNVSTLELGDSALYLCASSLTSGSYEQYFGPGTRLTVT.

The chain uses TRBV18 and TRBJ1-5; TRBD1 agrees at 10 bases. This CDR3 region has 14 residues. V was clipped by 5 bases and J by 5 bases; unmatched bases: 3. Germline assignment: CDR1 KGHSH and CDR2 LQKENI. The CDR3 loop reads CASSGQGDDQPQHF. For the CDR3, the DNA is TGTGCCAGCTCAGGACAGGGGGACGATCAGCCCCAGCATTTT. Looking up the rest from reference TRBV18 and TRBJ1-5 gives the full variable domain: NAGVMQNPRHLVRRRGQEARLRCSPMKGHSHVYWYRQLPEEGLKFMVYLQKENIIDESGMPKERFSAEFPKEGPSILRIQQVVRGDSAAYFCASSGQGDDQPQHFGDGTRLSIL.

The V and J genes are TRBV7-2 and TRBJ2-5, with TRBD2 identical over 8 bases. The CDR3 has 17 amino acids. J lost 5 bases, V lost 1 base, and 12 bases had no gene match. Germline CDR1 is SGHTA and CDR2 is FQGNSA. DNA of the CDR3: TGTGCCAGCAGCTTAGAGGTCAGCGGGAGAGGTATGGAGACCCAGTACTTC. Translating gives CASSLEVSGRGMETQYF.

The chain carries TRBV28 and TRBJ2-5; 7 bases are shared with TRBD2. V gave up 3 bases and J gave up 2 bases; unmatched junction bases: 3. The germline V gene encodes CDR1 MDHEN and CDR2 SYDVKM. This CDR3 comprises 14 residues. Here the CDR3 reads CASSFLAAQETQYF. As DNA, the CDR3 is TGTGCCAGCAGTTTCCTAGCGGCTCAAGAGACCCAGTACTTC.